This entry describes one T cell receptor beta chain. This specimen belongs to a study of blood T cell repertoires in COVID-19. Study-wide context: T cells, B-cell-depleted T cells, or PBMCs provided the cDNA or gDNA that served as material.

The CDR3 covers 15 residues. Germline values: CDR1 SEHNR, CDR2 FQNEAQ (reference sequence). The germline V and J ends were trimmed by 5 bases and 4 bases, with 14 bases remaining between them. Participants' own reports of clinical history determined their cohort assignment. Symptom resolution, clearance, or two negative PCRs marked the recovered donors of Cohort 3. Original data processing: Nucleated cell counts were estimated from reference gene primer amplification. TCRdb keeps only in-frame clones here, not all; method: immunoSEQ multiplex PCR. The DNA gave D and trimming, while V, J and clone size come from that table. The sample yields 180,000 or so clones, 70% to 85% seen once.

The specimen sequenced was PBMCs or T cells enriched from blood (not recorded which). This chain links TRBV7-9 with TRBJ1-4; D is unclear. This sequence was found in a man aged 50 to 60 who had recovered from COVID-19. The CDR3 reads CASSLRDGLNEKLFF. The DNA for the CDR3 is TGTGCCAGCAGCCTTAGGGATGGACTTAATGAAAAACTGTTTTTT.